This record concerns one TCR beta chain sequence. What it binds is not known. The data originate from a study of PD-1 blockade in classical Hodgkin lymphoma. General study points: Baseline TCR diversity was reportedly lower in newly diagnosed patients than healthy donors. Exclusion covered patients beginning nivolumab under 1 year post-ASCT. By cycle point C4D1, TCR diversity had risen significantly in CD4+ cells (but not CD8+ cells).

The V and J ends lost 1 base and 3 bases respectively, with 12 bases between them. The germline gives CDR1 LGHNA, CDR2 YSLEER. The CDR3 has 15 residues. Sequenced by immunoSEQ multiplex PCR; TCRdb stores in-frame clones only, minus some. The sample contains tens of thousands of clones, over 70% of which appear only once. The time point was: cycle 4 day 1 (C4D1), after 6 weeks of nivolumab. Brentuximab vedotin exposure varied among the patients, all of whom had relapsed after autologous stem cell transplantation. Patients' outcomes at their best amounted to complete response, partial response or progressive disease.

The material sequenced was peripheral blood mononuclear cells (PBMCs), taken before the fourth cycle of nivolumab. The chain uses TRBV4-3 and TRBJ1-2; D gene ambiguous. The receptor's source is a human donor with classical Hodgkin lymphoma. The CDR3 DNA sequence: TGCGCCAGCAGCCAAGGACCTGGAGAGGACTATGGCTACACCTTC. It yields the protein CASSQGPGEDYGYTF.